Shown below are 14 T cell receptor beta chains from a single sample sequenced in a study of blood T cell repertoires in COVID-19. Here immunoSEQ multiplex PCR was the method, and the copy in TCRdb shows in-frame clones only, minus some. The table shows around 130,000 clones, with around 87% occurring only once. Specimen: peripheral blood. The receptor set was obtained from a human donor in a cohort sampled during active COVID-19.

The rearrangement links TRBV2 to TRBJ2-7; D is possibly TRBD2 (6 bases). Trimming cost V 6 bases and J 3 bases, with 12 bases left between them. CDR3 length: 13 residues. Germline assignment: CDR1 SNHLY and CDR2 FYNNEI. CDR3 bases: TGTGCCAGCAGCCGGGACTCCCTCTACGAGCAGTACTTC. Translating it yields CASSRDSLYEQYF.

This CDR3 reads CSARTGQVAGNEQFF. The CDR3 region has the DNA TGCAGCGCCCGTACGGGACAGGTCGCGGGGAATGAGCAGTTCTTC. The J gene is TRBJ2-1, the V gene TRBV29-1; 8 nucleotides align to TRBD1. CDR1 and CDR2 (germline): SQVTM, ANQGSEA. The CDR3 runs 15 residues. Trimming cost V 7 bases and J 7 bases; bases outside gene matches: 15.

The chain is built from TRBV14 and TRBJ1-4; 10 nucleotides match TRBD1. Germline lookup yields CDR1 SGHDN and CDR2 FVKESK. V lost 4 bases and J lost 7; bases outside the gene matches: 12. The CDR3 has 17 amino acids. As DNA, the CDR3 is TGTGCCAGCAGCCCCTGGAAACCGGGACAGGGGTTTGAAAAACTGTTTTTT. Its translation: CASSPWKPGQGFEKLFF.

This clone has just one count. The chain uses TRBV5-1 and TRBJ2-3, with TRBD1 matching 10 bases. This CDR3 is 19 amino acids long. With V trimmed by 4 bases and J by 4 bases, 18 bases remained unmatched. The germline V gene encodes CDR1 SGHRS and CDR2 YFSETQ. CDR3 region: CASSPGTGVSSTLADTQYF. DNA for the CDR3: TGCGCCAGCAGCCCTGGGACAGGGGTGTCGTCGACCCTGGCAGATACGCAGTATTTT.

This chain links TRBV2 with TRBJ2-7, with 12 bases matching TRBD2. The germline gives CDR1 SNHLY, CDR2 FYNNEI. V was pared by 7 bases and J by 4 bases, with 20 bases of the junction left unmatched. The length of the CDR3 is 19 residues. The DNA for the CDR3 is TGTGCCAGCACCGAGAGGCGGCTAGCGGGGGGGCCTTCCCCATACGAGCAGTACTTC. Translated: CASTERRLAGGPSPYEQYF.

J is TRBJ1-1 and V is TRBV2; the D gene is possibly TRBD1 (5 bases). V shed 7 bases and J shed 8 bases, with 17 bases lying between them. This CDR3 spans 13 amino acids. The germline V gene encodes CDR1 SNHLY and CDR2 FYNNEI. CDR3 coding DNA: TGTGCCAGCATTGCGTTTGGGGGGATCGAAGCTTTCTTT. This encodes CASIAFGGIEAFF.

DNA for the CDR3: TGCGCCAGCAGCTTGACAGGGGGCGGCACAGATACGCAGTATTTT. Translation gives CASSLTGGGTDTQYF. The chain couples TRBV5-1 to TRBJ2-3; 9 bases are a match to TRBD1. J lost 1 base, V lost 1 base, and 1 base had no gene match. The CDR3 is 15 amino acids. Per germline, CDR1 SGHRS and CDR2 YFSETQ.

J is TRBJ1-1 and V is TRBV2; D perhaps matches TRBD1 (6 bases). Germline V gene sequence: CDR1 SNHLY, CDR2 FYNNEI. The CDR3 has 16 amino acids. V was shortened by 6 bases and J by 7 bases, with 24 bases between the two germline ends. The CDR3 sequence: CASSRRQLGASGEAFF. CDR3 nucleotides: TGTGCCAGCAGCCGACGACAGTTGGGGGCGAGCGGTGAAGCTTTCTTT. Combining the CDR3 with reference TRBV2 and TRBJ1-1 gives the whole variable domain EPEVTQTPSHQVTQMGQEVILRCVPISNHLYFYWYRQILGQKVEFLVSFYNNEISEKSEIFDDQFSVERPDGSNFTLKIRSTKLEDSAMYFCASSRRQLGASGEAFFGQGTRLTVV.

The V and J genes are TRBV28 and TRBJ2-1; no reliable D call. Germline CDR1 and CDR2: MDHEN and SYDVKM. Trimming took off 5 bases at V and 8 bases at J, with 16 bases between the two ends. The CDR3 length is 14 residues. CDR3: CASSPLSGFDEQFF. Written as DNA, the CDR3 is TGTGCCAGCAGTCCCCTTTCCGGGTTTGATGAGCAGTTCTTC.

The V call is TRBV11-1, the J call TRBJ2-4; 9 bases map to TRBD1. V lost 5 bases and J lost 9; bases outside the gene matches: 11. The CDR3 sequence is 15 residues long. The V gene's germline CDR1 is SGHAT and CDR2 FQDESV (reference sequence). The CDR3 coding sequence is TGTGCCAGCAGCCCTACCCTCGGACAGGGGAGCATTCAGTACTTC. Translating gives CASSPTLGQGSIQYF.

This clone showed up just once. The chain has TRBV11-1 and TRBJ2-7; D may be TRBD2 (6 bases). The germline CDR1 and CDR2 sequences are SGHAT and FQDESV (reference sequence). Trimming cost V 1 base and J 3 bases, with 13 bases left between them. The CDR3 consists of 15 residues. The CDR3 DNA follows: TGTGCCAGCAGCTTAGGCGGTGGGAGGCTCTACGAGCAGTACTTC. Translated, it gives CASSLGGGRLYEQYF.

The chain carries TRBV5-1 and TRBJ2-1, with D maybe TRBD1 (6 bases). This CDR3 is built from 12 residues. V gave up 4 bases and J gave up 6 bases, with 8 bases separating them. Germline V lookup: CDR1 SGHRS, CDR2 YFSETQ. The CDR3 nucleotides read TGCGCCAGCAGCACCAGGGGCAATGAGCAGTTCTTC. Translation: CASSTRGNEQFF.

V and J are TRBV28 and TRBJ2-1, with 8 bases that match TRBD1. J lost 6 bases, V lost 6 bases, and 7 bases had no gene match. Germline lookup yields CDR1 MDHEN and CDR2 SYDVKM. The CDR3 sequence is 14 residues long. The CDR3 loop reads CASSPGGASNEQFF. DNA of the CDR3: TGTGCCAGCAGCCCAGGGGGCGCGAGCAATGAGCAGTTCTTC.

The V and J genes are TRBV25-1 and TRBJ2-5, with 12 bases fitting TRBD1. The germline gives CDR1 MGHDK, CDR2 SYGVNS. The junction had 7 bases not matched to a gene; V was cut back by 5 bases and J by 3 bases. CDR3 length equals 16 residues. The CDR3 bases are TGTGCCAGCAGTCCCCAGGGACAGGGGGCGAAAGAGACCCAGTACTTC. This codes for CASSPQGQGAKETQYF.